This entry describes one T cell receptor (beta chain). The sample originates from a study of regulatory T cells in long-lasting Graves disease. Libraries of TCR beta came from iRepertoire HTBI primers plus Arm-PCR of CDR3 regions. A single record per CDR3 protein comes from TCRdb applying MiXCR to the multiplex PCR reads. The sample has fewer than 650,000 distinct CDR3 sequences; under 20% are singletons. Specified time point: newly diagnosed GD, antithyroid drugs for less than 3 months. PBMC RNA was the source of the TCR library. CDR1 is GTSNPN, CDR2 SVGIG, per germline (reference sequence). Trimming stripped 4 bases from V and 2 bases from J, with 15 bases between. The CDR3 has 14 residues. This same sample was also taken into another study, of T cells in Graves' hyperthyroidism and ophthalmopathy.

The sequencing used peripheral blood mononuclear cells (PBMCs), collected at new diagnosis, from a patient treated with antithyroid drugs. The chain employs TRBV30 and TRBJ2-7; a weak D match, TRBD2 (5 bases). The sequence was collected from a woman in her thirties with Graves disease. CDR3 protein: CAWKGLRGTYEQYF. CDR3 nucleotides: TGTGCCTGGAAAGGACTGCGAGGTACCTACGAGCAGTACTTC.